These 3 T cell receptor beta chains share one sample of origin, sequenced in a study of blood T cell repertoires in COVID-19. Some clones are missing from TCRdb's copy, which holds only in-frame ones; the method was immunoSEQ multiplex PCR. The sample has about 170,000 clones, around 86% seen once. Sequenced sample: peripheral blood. The receptors derive from a man aged 70-80 years with acute or convalescent COVID-19.

The chain is built from TRBV2 and TRBJ1-2; 9 nucleotides match TRBD1. This CDR3 has 13 residues. V shed 5 bases, J shed 5 bases, and the junction held 3 bases outside the gene matches. Per germline, CDR1 SNHLY and CDR2 FYNNEI. This CDR3 reads CASSSDRGYGYTF. CDR3 in DNA: TGTGCCAGCAGTTCCGACAGGGGGTATGGCTACACCTTC.

The chain is built from TRBV5-6 and TRBJ1-2, with a tentative D call TRBD1 (6 bases). Germline V lookup: CDR1 SGHDT, CDR2 YYEEEE. The CDR3 spans 13 residues. V lost 3 bases to trimming and J lost 7 bases, with 13 bases between them. The CDR3: CASSSFEGGGYTF. CDR3 bases: TGTGCCAGCAGCTCGTTTGAAGGGGGTGGCTACACCTTC.

This clone has only a few counts. V usage is TRBV18 and J usage is TRBJ2-2; D is possibly TRBD2 (6 bases). Germline CDR1 KGHSH, CDR2 LQKENI. V was shortened by 6 bases and J by 3 bases, with 14 bases between the two germline ends. There are 15 residues in the CDR3. CDR3 sequence (DNA): TGTGCCAGCTCCGAGCGGGTGGTTCACACCGGGGAGCTGTTTTTT. Protein sequence: CASSERVVHTGELFF.